Listed below are T cell receptor beta chains from one sample, sequenced in a study of STAT5B mutations in CD4+ large granular lymphocyte leukemia. The method was immunoSEQ multiplex PCR; TCRdb's version includes in-frame clones alone and lacks a portion of them. The repertoire holds tens of thousands of clones, with approximately 81% as singletons. Sequenced: CD4+ T cells from blood buffy coats. Receptors were obtained from a human donor in good health. The CDR3 runs from the conserved cysteine through the conserved F or W. A D gene is named only where the DNA matches it firmly.

>TRBJ2-3|TRBV7-2|TRBD2
CASSLHKAGVGTQYF
>TRBJ2-3|TRBV28|TRBD2
CANRGLGADTQYF
>TRBJ2-5|TRBV19|-
CASSPGQTISQETRYF
>TRBJ2-7|TRBV5-1|TRBD2
CASSLGGPSGEQYF
>TRBJ1-6|TRBV4-1|-
CASSQDPRITYNSPLHF
>TRBJ1-1|TRBV7-9|-
CASSLVAGLRPEAFF
>TRBJ1-1|TRBV7-9|-
CASSLETGITEAFF
>TRBJ2-1|TRBV25-1|TRBD1
CASSEDRGEIYNEQFF
>TRBJ1-6|TRBV2|-
CASRAGTINSPLHF
>TRBJ2-5|TRBV7-9|-
CASSSQGRETQYF
>TRBJ1-3|TRBV4-2|-
CASSQVDRLIENTIYF